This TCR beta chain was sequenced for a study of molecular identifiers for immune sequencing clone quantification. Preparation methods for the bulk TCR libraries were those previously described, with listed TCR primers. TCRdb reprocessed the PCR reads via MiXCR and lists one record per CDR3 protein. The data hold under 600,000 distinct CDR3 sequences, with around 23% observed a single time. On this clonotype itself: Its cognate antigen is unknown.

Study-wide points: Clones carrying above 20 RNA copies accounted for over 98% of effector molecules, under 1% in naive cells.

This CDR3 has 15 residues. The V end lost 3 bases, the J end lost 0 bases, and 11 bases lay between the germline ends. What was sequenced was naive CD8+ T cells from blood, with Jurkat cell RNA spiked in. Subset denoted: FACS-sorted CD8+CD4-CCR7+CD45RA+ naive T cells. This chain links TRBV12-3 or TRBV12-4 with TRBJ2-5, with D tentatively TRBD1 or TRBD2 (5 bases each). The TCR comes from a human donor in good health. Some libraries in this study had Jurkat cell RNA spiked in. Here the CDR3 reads CASSFGAADQETQYF. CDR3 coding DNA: TGTGCCAGCAGTTTCGGGGCGGCGGACCAAGAGACCCAGTACTTC.